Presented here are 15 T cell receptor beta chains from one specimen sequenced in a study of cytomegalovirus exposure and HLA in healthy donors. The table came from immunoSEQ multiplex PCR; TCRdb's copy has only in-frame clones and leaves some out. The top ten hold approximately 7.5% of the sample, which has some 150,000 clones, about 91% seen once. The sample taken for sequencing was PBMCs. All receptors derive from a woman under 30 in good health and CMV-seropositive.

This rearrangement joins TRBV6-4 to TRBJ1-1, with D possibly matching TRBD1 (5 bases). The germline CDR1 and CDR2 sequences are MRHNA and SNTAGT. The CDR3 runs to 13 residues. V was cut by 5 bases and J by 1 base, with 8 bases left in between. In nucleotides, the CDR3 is TGTGCCAGCAGTCCGGACAAGAACACTGAAGCTTTCTTT. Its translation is CASSPDKNTEAFF.

The CDR3, as DNA: TGTGCCGCCGGGATGGACAGATTCTCTGGCAATCAGCCCCAGCATTTT. Its translation is CAAGMDRFSGNQPQHF. The chain carries TRBV2 and TRBJ1-5; the D gene is possibly TRBD1 (6 bases). V was trimmed by 11 bases and J by 2 bases, leaving 22 bases between them. The germline V gene encodes CDR1 SNHLY and CDR2 FYNNEI. The CDR3 has 16 residues.

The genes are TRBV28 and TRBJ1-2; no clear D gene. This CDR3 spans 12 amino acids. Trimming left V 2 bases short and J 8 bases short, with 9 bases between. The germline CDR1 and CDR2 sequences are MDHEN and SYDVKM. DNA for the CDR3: TGTGCCAGCAGTTTACCGGGAGGGGGCTACACCTTC. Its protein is CASSLPGGGYTF.

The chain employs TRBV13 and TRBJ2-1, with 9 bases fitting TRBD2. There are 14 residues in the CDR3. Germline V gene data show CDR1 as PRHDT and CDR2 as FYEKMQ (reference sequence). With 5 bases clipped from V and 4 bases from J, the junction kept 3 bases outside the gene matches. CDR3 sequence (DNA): TGTGCCAGCAGCCAGGGACTAGCTTACAATGAGCAGTTCTTC. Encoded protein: CASSQGLAYNEQFF.

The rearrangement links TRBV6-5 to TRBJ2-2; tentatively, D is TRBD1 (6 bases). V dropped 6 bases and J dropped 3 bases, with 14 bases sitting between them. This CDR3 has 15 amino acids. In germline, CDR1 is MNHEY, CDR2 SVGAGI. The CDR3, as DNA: TGTGCCAGCAGGGGGGCCATGGGACACACCGGGGAGCTGTTTTTT. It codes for CASRGAMGHTGELFF.

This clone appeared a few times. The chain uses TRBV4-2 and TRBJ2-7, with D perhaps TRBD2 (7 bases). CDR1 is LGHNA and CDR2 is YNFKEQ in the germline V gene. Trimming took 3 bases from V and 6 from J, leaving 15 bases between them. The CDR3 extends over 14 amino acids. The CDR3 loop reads CASSHGVRGAEQYF. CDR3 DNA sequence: TGTGCCAGCAGCCACGGTGTTCGGGGGGCCGAGCAGTACTTC.

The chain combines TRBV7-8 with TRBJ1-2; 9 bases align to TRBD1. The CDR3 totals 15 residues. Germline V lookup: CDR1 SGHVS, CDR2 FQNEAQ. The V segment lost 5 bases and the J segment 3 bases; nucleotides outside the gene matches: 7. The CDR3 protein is CASSRQGVEDYGYTF. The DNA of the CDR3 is TGTGCCAGCAGCCGACAGGGGGTAGAGGACTATGGCTACACCTTC.

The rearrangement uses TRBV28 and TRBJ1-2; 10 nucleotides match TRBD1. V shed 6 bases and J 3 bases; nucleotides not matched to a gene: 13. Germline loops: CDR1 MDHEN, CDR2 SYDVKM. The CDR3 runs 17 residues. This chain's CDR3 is CASRPPVGTGVDYGYTF. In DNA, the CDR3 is TGTGCCAGCAGACCTCCAGTCGGGACAGGGGTCGACTATGGCTACACCTTC.

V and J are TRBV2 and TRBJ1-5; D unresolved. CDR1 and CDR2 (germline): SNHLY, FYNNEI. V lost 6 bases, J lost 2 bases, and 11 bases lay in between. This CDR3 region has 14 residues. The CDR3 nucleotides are TGTGCCAGCAGGTCCCTCCGGGGCAATCAGCCCCAGCATTTT. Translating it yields CASRSLRGNQPQHF.

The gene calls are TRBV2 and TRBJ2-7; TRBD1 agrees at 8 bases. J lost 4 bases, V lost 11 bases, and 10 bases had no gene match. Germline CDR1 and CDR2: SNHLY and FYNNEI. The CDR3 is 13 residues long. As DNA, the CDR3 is TGTGCCGGATCCCGGGACAGGTCATACGAGCAGTACTTC. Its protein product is CAGSRDRSYEQYF.

For the CDR3, the DNA is TGCGCCAGCAGCCAAGAGCGGGACAGTAATTCACCCCTCCACTTT. It encodes CASSQERDSNSPLHF. The V gene is TRBV4-3, the J gene TRBJ1-6; 7 bases are shared with TRBD1. Unmatched junction bases numbered 2, after V lost 0 bases and J lost 6 bases. Per the germline V gene, CDR1 is LGHNA and CDR2 is YSLEER. The length of the CDR3 is 15 residues.

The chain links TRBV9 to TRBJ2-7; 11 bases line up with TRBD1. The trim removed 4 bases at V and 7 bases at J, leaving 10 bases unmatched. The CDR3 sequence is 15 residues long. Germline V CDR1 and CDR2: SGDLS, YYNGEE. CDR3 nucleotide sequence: TGTGCCAGCAGCCCCCGGACAGGGGGCGCGGAAGAGCAGTACTTC. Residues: CASSPRTGGAEEQYF.

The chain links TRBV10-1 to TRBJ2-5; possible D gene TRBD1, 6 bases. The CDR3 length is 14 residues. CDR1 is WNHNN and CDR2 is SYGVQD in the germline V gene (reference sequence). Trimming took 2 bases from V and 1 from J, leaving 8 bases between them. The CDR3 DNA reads TGCGCCAGCAGTGAGGGCAGGGGCCAAGAGACCCAGTACTTC. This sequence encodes CASSEGRGQETQYF.

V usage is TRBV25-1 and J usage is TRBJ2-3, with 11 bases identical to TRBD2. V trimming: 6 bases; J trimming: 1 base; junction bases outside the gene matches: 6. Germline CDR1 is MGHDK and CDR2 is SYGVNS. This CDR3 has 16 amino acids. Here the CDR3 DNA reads TGTGCCAGCAGGCCAGGGGGACTAGCGGGCACAGATACGCAGTATTTT. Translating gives CASRPGGLAGTDTQYF.

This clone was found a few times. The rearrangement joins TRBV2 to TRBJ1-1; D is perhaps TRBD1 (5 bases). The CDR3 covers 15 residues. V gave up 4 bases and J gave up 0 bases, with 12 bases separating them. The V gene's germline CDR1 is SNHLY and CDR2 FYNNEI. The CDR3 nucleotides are TGTGCCAGCAGTGCACGCAACAGGATGAACACTGAAGCTTTCTTT. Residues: CASSARNRMNTEAFF.